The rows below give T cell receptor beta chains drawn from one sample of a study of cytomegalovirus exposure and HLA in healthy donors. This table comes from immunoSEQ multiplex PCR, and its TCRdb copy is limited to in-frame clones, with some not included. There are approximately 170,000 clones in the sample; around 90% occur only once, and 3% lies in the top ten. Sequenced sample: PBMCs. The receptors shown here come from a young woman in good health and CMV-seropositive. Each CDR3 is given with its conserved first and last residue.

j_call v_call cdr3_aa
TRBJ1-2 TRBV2 CASRLEGAQGYTF
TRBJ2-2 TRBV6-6 CASSRDRRTGELFF
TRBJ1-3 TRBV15 CATSRDRQGPGNTIYF
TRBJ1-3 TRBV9 CASSERGNTIYF
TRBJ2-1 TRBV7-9 CASSLGGWEQFF
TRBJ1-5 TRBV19 CASSPQGVSNQPQHF
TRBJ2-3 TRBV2 CASHLAGGDTQYF
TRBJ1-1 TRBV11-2 CASSHVGPNTEAFF
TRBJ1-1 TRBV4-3 CASSQENWRDRNTEAFF
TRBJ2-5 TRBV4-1 CASSHKATSFSETQYF
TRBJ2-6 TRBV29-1 CSVEVPQGRFGANVLTF
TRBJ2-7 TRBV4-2 CASSQDPGQPYEQYF
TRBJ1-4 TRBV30 CAWSEGADEKLFF
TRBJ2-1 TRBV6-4 CASSTGTSGHNEQFF
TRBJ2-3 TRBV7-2 CASSLSRDRGRDTQYF
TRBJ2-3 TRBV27 CASRDRQGISTDTQYF
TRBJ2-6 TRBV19 CASTSTSSQVAGANVLTF
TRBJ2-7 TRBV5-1 CASSKAPSSSFYEQYF
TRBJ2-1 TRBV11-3 CASSLLAGLEQFF
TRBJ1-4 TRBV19 CASSTWGGTNEKLFF
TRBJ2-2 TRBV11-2 CASRGTSGSDGELFF
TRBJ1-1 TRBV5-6 CASSFTGGLNTEAFF
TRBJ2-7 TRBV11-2 CASSAMGLAGIWQQYF
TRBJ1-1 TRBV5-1 CASSLDTGNTEAFF
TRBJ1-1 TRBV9 CASSVHRGTEAFF
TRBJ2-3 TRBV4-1 CASSQRTSGSTDTQYF
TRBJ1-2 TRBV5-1 CASSSSSGYTF
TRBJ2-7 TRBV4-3 CASSHSRQGDSEQYF
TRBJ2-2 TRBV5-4 CASSFLAGGGPGELFF
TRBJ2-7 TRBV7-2 CASSAEISGRGYEQYF
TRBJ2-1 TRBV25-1 CASSELKDTSVYNEQFF
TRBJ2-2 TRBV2 CASSEIQDTGELFF
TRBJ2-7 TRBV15 CATSKAGGYEQYF
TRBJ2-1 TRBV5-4 CASSLQGDEQFF
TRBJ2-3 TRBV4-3 CASSQVVGGDTQYF
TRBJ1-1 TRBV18 CASSPIRPDRATSNTEAFF
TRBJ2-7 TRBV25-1 CASSEYGTGAYEQYF
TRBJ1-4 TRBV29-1 CSVAQQEGEKLFF
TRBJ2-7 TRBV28 CASSFELEDYEQYF
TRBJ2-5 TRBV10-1 CASSRDRHQETQYF
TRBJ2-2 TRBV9 CASTAETGVENTGELFF
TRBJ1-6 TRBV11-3 CASSLDPVSPLHF
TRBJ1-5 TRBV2 CASSENRASNQPQHF
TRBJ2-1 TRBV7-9 CASSSQGFSYNEQFF
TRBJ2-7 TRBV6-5 CASSYSGTQRDEQYF
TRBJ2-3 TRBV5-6 CASSVSGTGGSTDTQYF
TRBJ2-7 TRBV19 CASSWALGEYEQYF
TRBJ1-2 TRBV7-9 CASSSGGGNGYTF
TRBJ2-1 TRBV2 CASSEGGREYNEQFF
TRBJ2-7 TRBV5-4 CASSSRAGAYEQYF
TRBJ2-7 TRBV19 CASSPRDFYTDEQYF
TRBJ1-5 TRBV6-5 CASSSGSNQPQHF
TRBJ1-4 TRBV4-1 CASSQIENLVGEKLFF
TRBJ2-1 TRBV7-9 CASSWIWTSEGYNEQFF